One and the same sample provided the 15 T cell receptor beta chains below, sequenced in a study of T cells in tuberculosis. Specified time point: new active TB diagnosis, blood taken before or within 7 days of starting treatment. The table came from immunoSEQ multiplex PCR; TCRdb's copy has only in-frame clones and leaves some out. The data contain roughly 31,000 clones, around 88% of them singletons. The sample here was PBMCs, taken at tuberculosis diagnosis. These receptors were collected from an adult with tuberculosis.

The gene calls are TRBV6-6 and TRBJ2-7; a weak D match, TRBD2 (6 bases). V gave up 2 bases and J gave up 5 bases, with 16 bases separating them. The CDR3 is made up of 15 amino acids. Germline CDR1 is MNHNY and CDR2 is SVGAGI (reference sequence). The CDR3 spells CASSYPLAGYHEQYF. CDR3 nucleotide sequence: TGTGCCAGCAGTTACCCTTTGGCGGGGTACCACGAGCAGTACTTC.

The V gene is TRBV28, the J gene TRBJ1-3; D is unclear. Germline lookup yields CDR1 MDHEN and CDR2 SYDVKM. CDR3 size: 14 residues. Trimming removed 5 bases at V and 4 bases at J, with 12 bases between. The CDR3 DNA sequence: TGTGCCAGCAGTACGCCGGGTTTGGGAAACACCATATATTTT. It specifies CASSTPGLGNTIYF.

The rearrangement links TRBV7-2 to TRBJ1-5; D unresolved. V lost 2 bases to trimming and J lost 0 bases, with 5 bases between them. Germline CDR1 reads SGHTA; CDR2 reads FQGNSA. This CDR3 contains 14 residues. The DNA of the CDR3 is TGTGCCAGCAGCTTATTAGATAGCAATCAGCCCCAGCATTTT. It is translated as CASSLLDSNQPQHF.

The J gene is TRBJ2-2, the V gene TRBV7-3; 7 bases fit TRBD1. The trim removed 5 bases at V and 9 bases at J, leaving 15 bases unmatched. Germline assignment: CDR1 SGHTA and CDR2 FQGTGA. The CDR3 runs to 16 residues. DNA of the CDR3: TGTGCCAGCAGCCCTGAGGGGGCGGAAGTCTCCAGGGAGCTGTTTTTT. The encoded protein is CASSPEGAEVSRELFF. Full variable domain (remainder filled in from reference TRBV7-3 and TRBJ2-2): GAGVSQTPSNKVTEKGKYVELRCDPISGHTALYWYRQSLGQGPEFLIYFQGTGAADDSGLPNDRFFAVRPEGSVSTLKIQRTERGDSAVYLCASSPEGAEVSRELFFGEGSRLTVL.

The chain has TRBV21-1 and TRBJ2-7; TRBD2 is taken as the D call from the table, unchecked against the DNA. TRBV21-1 is recorded as a pseudogene. This CDR3 spans 15 amino acids. The CDR3 sequence is CASRKSHPLVYEQYF. CDR3 bases: TGTGCCAGCAGGAAGTCACATCCTCTAGTCTACGAGCAGTACTTC.

The genes are TRBV18 and TRBJ2-7; 8 bases are a match to TRBD1. The CDR3 totals 14 residues. CDR1 KGHSH and CDR2 LQKENI come from the germline V gene. The J segment lost 0 bases and the V segment lost 4 bases, leaving 2 bases of the junction unmatched. CDR3 DNA sequence: TGTGCCAGCTCACTAGACAGGGGCTCCTACGAGCAGTACTTC. Amino acids: CASSLDRGSYEQYF.

The CDR3 DNA is TGTGCCAGCAGTGAGTCGGCAGGGACTAGCACAGATACGCAGTATTTT. This codes for CASSESAGTSTDTQYF. This chain joins TRBV6-4 and TRBJ2-3; weak D call: TRBD2 (6 bases). There are 16 residues in the CDR3. Germline lookup yields CDR1 MRHNA and CDR2 SNTAGT. V dropped 3 bases and J dropped 0 bases, with 13 bases sitting between them.

The gene calls are TRBV4-1 and TRBJ2-2; TRBD2 matches 7 bases. This CDR3 comprises 14 residues. Germline V CDR1 and CDR2: MGHRA, YSYEKL. Losses at the gene ends were 5 bases for V and 4 bases for J; bases not matched to a gene: 4. CDR3 residues: CASSFRTSTGELFF. The CDR3 DNA sequence: TGCGCCAGCAGCTTTCGGACTAGCACCGGGGAGCTGTTTTTT.

This sequence joins TRBV4-1 and TRBJ2-1, with 11 bases identical to TRBD2. This CDR3 has 14 residues. Germline V gene sequence: CDR1 MGHRA, CDR2 YSYEKL. The trim removed 4 bases at V and 8 bases at J, leaving 4 bases unmatched. The CDR3 region has the DNA TGCGCCAGCAGCCCGGGACTAGCGGTCGATGAGCAGTTCTTC. Its translation is CASSPGLAVDEQFF.

The chain carries TRBV18 and TRBJ2-3; TRBD2 agrees at 8 bases. CDR3 length: 18 residues. Trimming removed 1 base from V and 0 bases from J; junction bases left unmatched: 9. CDR1 is KGHSH and CDR2 is LQKENI in the germline V gene. The CDR3 bases are TGTGCCAGCTCACCACATGTCGGCGGGGGGTCTAGCACAGATACGCAGTATTTT. This gives the protein CASSPHVGGGSSTDTQYF.

V usage is TRBV4-2 and J usage is TRBJ2-7; 13 bases agree with TRBD2. This CDR3 contains 17 residues. The V segment lost 0 bases and the J segment 2 bases; nucleotides outside the gene matches: 4. Germline values: CDR1 LGHNA, CDR2 YNFKEQ. The CDR3 region is CASSQDTGTSGAYEQYF. The DNA of the CDR3 is TGTGCCAGCAGCCAAGATACGGGGACTAGCGGGGCCTACGAGCAGTACTTC.

This chain connects TRBV30 to TRBJ2-6; perhaps TRBD2 as D (5 bases). The CDR3 runs to 13 residues. Germline CDR1 and CDR2: GTSNPN and SVGIG (reference sequence). The CDR3 DNA sequence: TGTGCGAGGAGGCTCTCTGGGGCCAACGTCCTGACTTTC. It translates to CARRLSGANVLTF.

The J gene is TRBJ2-7, the V gene TRBV5-4; 10 bases align to TRBD2. V gave up 0 bases and J gave up 2 bases; unmatched junction bases: 2. Germline CDR1 and CDR2: SGHNT and YYREEE (reference sequence). The CDR3 extends over 15 amino acids. The CDR3 DNA reads as TGTGCCAGCAGCTTGGCGCTAGCGGGAGCCTACGAGCAGTACTTC. The encoded protein is CASSLALAGAYEQYF.

The chain has TRBV11-1 and TRBJ2-3; TRBD1 aligns across 9 bases. The germline V gene has CDR1 SGHAT and CDR2 FQDESV (reference sequence). The V gene end was trimmed by 0 bases and the J gene end by 4 bases; junction bases not matched to a gene: 2. The CDR3 covers 15 residues. This CDR3 is CASSLAGDRADTQYF. As DNA, the CDR3 is TGTGCCAGCAGCTTAGCGGGGGACAGGGCAGATACGCAGTATTTT.

The chain is built from TRBV28 and TRBJ1-2, with no clear D. Germline loops: CDR1 MDHEN, CDR2 SYDVKM. Between the trimmed V and J ends, which lost 4 bases and 8 bases, there was a span of 11 bases. The length of the CDR3 is 12 residues. CDR3 in amino acids: CASSSGGTGYTF. CDR3 in DNA: TGTGCCAGCAGTTCGGGTGGTACGGGCTACACCTTC.